This paragraph covers one T cell receptor (beta chain) sequence. A multiplex PCR was run with 60 Vbeta primers and 13 Jbeta primers. In the authors' methods: Later analysis identified 80 million to 85 million unique TCR beta chains, roughly 11 million shared. Profiled with immunoSEQ multiplex PCR; TCRdb holds only in-frame clones, not every one. That table gives V, J and clone size, and the DNA gave D and trimming. The listing contains around 35,000 clones. This entry is derived from a study of cytomegalovirus exposure and HLA in healthy donors. Germline CDR1 reads SGHVS; CDR2 reads FQNEAQ. V lost 11 bases to trimming and J lost 1 base, with 20 bases between them. The CDR3 covers 16 residues. Likely unrecorded immune exposures existed in these nominally healthy donors.

Sequencing used PBMCs. This chain uses TRBV7-8 with TRBJ2-2, with D perhaps matching TRBD1 (6 bases). This sequence originates from a woman in her forties in good health and CMV-seropositive. The CDR3 coding sequence is TGTGCCGTAGAAGGTCAATGGGGGCTGAACACCGGGGAGCTGTTTTTT. Protein sequence: CAVEGQWGLNTGELFF.